Listed here are 24 T cell receptor beta chains from one sample, sequenced in a study of cytomegalovirus exposure and HLA in healthy donors. The study ran its PCR with 60 Vbeta and 13 Jbeta primers. TCRdb's copy holds only in-frame clones and misses some; the assay was immunoSEQ multiplex PCR. Its table lists tens of thousands of clones. The sample comprised PBMCs. The source of these receptors is a young man in good health and CMV-seropositive.

The chain has TRBV30 and TRBJ1-1; TRBD1 aligns across 9 bases. With V trimmed by 1 base and J by 5 bases, 5 bases remained unmatched. In germline, CDR1 is GTSNPN, CDR2 SVGIG (reference sequence). The CDR3 runs 14 residues. CDR3 nucleotides: TGTGCCTGGAGTGGGCGACAGGGGGAAACTGAAGCTTTCTTT. Protein product: CAWSGRQGETEAFF.

V is TRBV30 and J is TRBJ2-7; maybe TRBD1 (6 bases). This CDR3 region has 13 residues. V was trimmed by 3 bases and J by 3 bases, leaving 12 bases between them. CDR1 and CDR2 from the germline V gene are GTSNPN and SVGIG (reference sequence). CDR3 amino acids: CAWSIQGDYEQYF. In nucleotides, the CDR3 is TGTGCCTGGAGCATACAGGGAGACTACGAGCAGTACTTC.

The CDR3 sequence is CAWSVLGRRKGPQHF. DNA of the CDR3: TGTGCCTGGAGTGTACTGGGGCGGCGTAAAGGACCCCAGCATTTT. The chain joins TRBV30 to TRBJ1-5; D possibly corresponds to TRBD1 (5 bases). Germline V gene lookup returns CDR1 GTSNPN and CDR2 SVGIG (reference sequence). The V end lost 0 bases, the J end lost 10 bases, and 19 bases lay between the germline ends. There are 15 residues in the CDR3.

V is TRBV19 and J is TRBJ1-3; no clear D gene. The V end lost 2 bases, the J end lost 0 bases, and 11 bases lay between the germline ends. This CDR3 comprises 16 residues. The V gene's germline CDR1 is LNHDA and CDR2 SQIVND (reference sequence). This CDR3 reads CASSIWAVGSGNTIYF. The CDR3, as DNA: TGTGCCAGTAGTATATGGGCCGTCGGCTCTGGAAACACCATATATTTT.

The J gene is TRBJ1-4, the V gene TRBV19; D might be TRBD1 (5 bases). Between the trimmed V and J ends, which lost 6 bases and 6 bases, there was a span of 17 bases. The CDR3 consists of 15 residues. The V gene's germline CDR1 is LNHDA and CDR2 SQIVND (reference sequence). CDR3 region: CASSRKGWSDEKLFF. The CDR3, as DNA: TGTGCCAGTAGCAGAAAGGGGTGGTCGGATGAAAAACTGTTTTTT.

V is TRBV7-9 and J is TRBJ2-3, with D tentatively TRBD1 (6 bases). The V end was cut by 1 base, the J end by 4 bases, with 15 bases between. The germline V gene has CDR1 SEHNR and CDR2 FQNEAQ (reference sequence). This CDR3 has 16 amino acids. CDR3 DNA sequence: TGTGCCAGCAGCTTAGGGGCAGGGGAATCGGCAGATACGCAGTATTTT. It encodes CASSLGAGESADTQYF.

The rearrangement joins TRBV9 to TRBJ1-2; D possibly corresponds to TRBD1 (6 bases). The CDR3 spans 19 residues. Germline-derived CDR1 and CDR2 are SGDLS and YYNGEE. Trimming pared 0 bases from V and 6 bases from J, leaving 27 bases between. The CDR3 loop reads CASSVADLGDTTPGNGYTF. CDR3 sequence (DNA): TGTGCCAGCAGCGTAGCCGACCTGGGGGACACCACTCCGGGAAATGGCTACACCTTC.

V is TRBV5-1 and J is TRBJ2-5; unclear D gene. Germline-derived CDR1 and CDR2 are SGHRS and YFSETQ. V lost 1 base, J lost 0 bases, and 4 bases lay in between. This CDR3 region has 13 residues. The CDR3 sequence is CASSLQDQETQYF. The CDR3 coding sequence is TGCGCCAGCAGCTTGCAGGACCAAGAGACCCAGTACTTC.

V gene TRBV6-6 combines with J gene TRBJ2-7; 9 positions match TRBD2. Per the germline V gene, CDR1 is MNHNY and CDR2 is SVGAGI (reference sequence). After removal of 5 bases from V and 5 bases from J, the junction contained 10 bases not matched to a gene. This CDR3 has 15 amino acids. The CDR3 bases are TGTGCCAGCAGTCCCAGGGGGGCGGGAGGGAACGAGCAGTACTTC. Protein sequence: CASSPRGAGGNEQYF.

This chain uses TRBV11-2 with TRBJ2-1, with D possibly being TRBD2 (6 bases). The germline gives CDR1 SGHAT, CDR2 FQNNGV. The V and J ends lost 4 bases and 5 bases respectively, with 12 bases between them. CDR3 length: 14 residues. The CDR3 DNA follows: TGTGCCAGCAGCTCACCCACGGGGGACAATGAGCAGTTCTTC. It yields the protein CASSSPTGDNEQFF.

The CDR3 here is CASSLPDRVGLRGEQYF. Written as DNA, the CDR3 is TGTGCCAGCAGTTTACCGGACAGGGTCGGTCTTCGAGGCGAGCAGTACTTC. This chain uses TRBV27 with TRBJ2-7, with 8 bases that match TRBD1. The CDR3 runs 17 residues. In germline, CDR1 is MNHEY, CDR2 SMNVEV (reference sequence). With V trimmed by 2 bases and J by 6 bases, 15 bases remained unmatched.

The chain couples TRBV5-1 to TRBJ2-2; maybe TRBD2 (6 bases). This CDR3 is 13 amino acids long. Per the germline V gene, CDR1 is SGHRS and CDR2 is YFSETQ. Between the trimmed V and J ends, which lost 6 bases and 8 bases, there was a span of 14 bases. The CDR3 DNA is TGCGCCAGCAAAGGGGACTCCAAGGGGGAGCTGTTTTTT. Its translation is CASKGDSKGELFF.

The chain is built from TRBV19 and TRBJ1-5; TRBD1 might be the D (5 bases). Trimming left V 6 bases short and J 4 bases short, with 16 bases between. From germline, CDR1 is LNHDA and CDR2 SQIVND (reference sequence). CDR3 length equals 15 residues. As DNA, the CDR3 is TGTGCCAGTAGCCAGGAGGGGCGGAAAAATCAGCCCCAGCATTTT. Residues: CASSQEGRKNQPQHF.

The chain carries TRBV6-5 and TRBJ2-5; the match to TRBD2 covers 7 bases. J lost 4 bases, V lost 0 bases, and 5 bases had no gene match. The CDR3 has 15 amino acids. CDR1 is MNHEY and CDR2 is SVGAGI in the germline V gene. DNA of the CDR3: TGTGCCAGCAGTTACTCGTGGTCGGGAGGAGAGACCCAGTACTTC. This gives the protein CASSYSWSGGETQYF.

V is TRBV5-1 and J is TRBJ1-5, with TRBD1 matching 9 bases. The CDR3 is made up of 13 amino acids. V was pared by 5 bases and J by 5 bases, with 2 bases of the junction left unmatched. The germline V gene encodes CDR1 SGHRS and CDR2 YFSETQ. The CDR3 nucleotides are TGCGCCAGCAGTCGGACAGGGGATCAGCCCCAGCATTTT. Its protein product is CASSRTGDQPQHF.

The CDR3 bases are TGTGCCTGGAGTTCAGGGCTTAACACCGGGGAGCTGTTTTTT. This sequence encodes CAWSSGLNTGELFF. The chain employs TRBV30 and TRBJ2-2; possibly TRBD1 for D (5 bases). Trimming removed 2 bases at V and 2 bases at J, with 9 bases between. The CDR3 length is 14 residues. Looked up from germline, CDR1 is GTSNPN and CDR2 is SVGIG (reference sequence).

CDR3 residues: CASSGFLGEETQYF. The CDR3 region has the DNA TGTGCCAGCAGTGGCTTTCTAGGAGAAGAGACCCAGTACTTC. J is TRBJ2-5 and V is TRBV25-1, with no clear D. The V gene lost 4 bases and the J gene lost 3 bases, with 12 bases spanning the gap. This CDR3 comprises 14 residues. Germline V lookup: CDR1 MGHDK, CDR2 SYGVNS.

The V and J genes are TRBV7-3 and TRBJ2-1, with TRBD2 matching 7 bases. CDR3 size: 16 residues. After removal of 0 bases from V and 8 bases from J, the junction contained 10 bases not matched to a gene. Looked up from germline, CDR1 is SGHTA and CDR2 is FQGTGA. In nucleotides, the CDR3 is TGTGCCAGCAGCTTAACGGCTAGCGGACCCTTGGATGAGCAGTTCTTC. This sequence encodes CASSLTASGPLDEQFF.

V is TRBV19 and J is TRBJ1-2; 7 bases are a match to TRBD1. The CDR3 consists of 14 residues. The germline CDR1 and CDR2 sequences are LNHDA and SQIVND (reference sequence). V shed 6 bases, J shed 5 bases, and the junction held 9 bases outside the gene matches. This chain's CDR3 is CASSPGQKIYGYTF. The CDR3, as DNA: TGTGCCAGTAGCCCGGGACAGAAAATTTATGGCTACACCTTC.

CDR3 coding DNA: TGTGCCAGCAGCGGGGGACAGGGTCAAGAGACCCAGTACTTC. Translated: CASSGGQGQETQYF. The rearrangement joins TRBV7-9 to TRBJ2-5; 9 bases are a match to TRBD1. V shed 5 bases and J 2 bases; nucleotides not matched to a gene: 3. CDR1 and CDR2 from the germline V gene are SEHNR and FQNEAQ (reference sequence). The CDR3 covers 14 residues.

The rearrangement uses TRBV18 and TRBJ2-7; weak D call: TRBD1 (6 bases). The CDR3 has 16 amino acids. In germline, CDR1 is KGHSH, CDR2 LQKENI. Trimming shortened V by 0 bases and J by 2 bases, and 14 bases separated the two germline ends. The CDR3 DNA reads as TGTGCCAGCTCACCACCTATCGGACAGCTAGCCTACGAGCAGTACTTC. Protein: CASSPPIGQLAYEQYF. The full variable domain, with the rest looked up from reference TRBV18 and TRBJ2-7, is NAGVMQNPRHLVRRRGQEARLRCSPMKGHSHVYWYRQLPEEGLKFMVYLQKENIIDESGMPKERFSAEFPKEGPSILRIQQVVRGDSAAYFCASSPPIGQLAYEQYFGPGTRLTVT.

The chain uses TRBV6-5 and TRBJ2-5; D not certain. From germline, CDR1 is MNHEY and CDR2 SVGAGI. This CDR3 region has 12 residues. V was shortened by 7 bases and J by 4 bases, with 10 bases between the two germline ends. The CDR3 region is CASNELLETQYF. DNA of the CDR3: TGTGCCAGCAATGAGCTTCTAGAGACCCAGTACTTC.

CDR3 sequence: CASSPGTGPTGELFF. CDR3 nucleotide sequence: TGCGCCAGCAGCCCTGGGACAGGGCCCACCGGGGAGCTGTTTTTT. The chain recombines TRBV5-1 with TRBJ2-2; 9 bases match TRBD1. The CDR3 sequence is 15 residues long. Germline trimming cut 4 bases from V and 4 bases from J; bases unmatched to any gene: 5. The germline V gene has CDR1 SGHRS and CDR2 YFSETQ.

This chain links TRBV19 with TRBJ1-4; no clear D. V lost 3 bases to trimming and J lost 7 bases, with 15 bases between them. Germline V gene lookup returns CDR1 LNHDA and CDR2 SQIVND (reference sequence). The CDR3 spans 15 residues. CDR3 sequence: CASSIEFGVGEKLFF. CDR3 in DNA: TGTGCCAGTAGTATTGAGTTTGGAGTGGGTGAAAAACTGTTTTTT.